This TCR beta chain was captured by sequencing in a study of naive and memory T cell subsets. Regarding the study as a whole: In CD4 and CD8 cells, diversity dropped from naive through EMRA.

CMV status came from CD4+ IFNgamma after overnight CMV lysate stimulation. Four subsets defined by CD45RA and CD27 were sorted after CD3, CD4, CD8 and live/dead staining. About this clonotype itself: As yet, its antigen is unknown.

Looked up from germline, CDR1 is KGHDR and CDR2 is SFDVKD. The J segment lost 7 bases and the V segment lost 3 bases, leaving 13 bases of the junction unmatched. The length of the CDR3 is 16 residues. An equimolar mix of two oligonucleotides served as the beta constant-region primer for TRBC1 and TRBC2. Ligated cDNA was amplified by four rounds of PCR with nested alpha and beta constant-region primers and SP2. TCRdb redid the calling of the UMI-ligation and nested PCR reads with MiXCR, one entry per CDR3 protein. The sample lists 100,000 or so distinct CDR3 sequences, 7% to 7.5% occurring once. This sequence joins TRBV24-1 and TRBJ2-5; 7 nucleotides line up with TRBD1. The source material was central memory CD4+ T cells from blood. This sequence was found in a human donor in good health. The CDR3 protein is CATSDGGQRLGGTQYF. CDR3 bases: TGTGCCACCAGTGATGGGGGACAGAGGCTTGGGGGGACCCAGTACTTC.